Below are 28 T cell receptor beta chains sequenced from a single sample in a study of T-cell reconstitution after alpha-beta-depleted transplantation in children. Unique molecular identifiers were used in preparing the TCRbeta library. Each CDR3 protein gets one entry after TCRdb re-called the PCR reads with MiXCR. This table holds some 600,000 distinct CDR3 sequences, roughly 13% found once. Source: PBMCs, mostly from graft donor cells, taken 360 days after TCRalphabeta/CD19-depleted stem cell transplant. These receptors all come from a male patient younger than 18 who had a stem cell transplant for acute myeloid leukemia, so the T cells may come from the graft donor.

This clonotype was seen many times. The chain couples TRBV4-3 to TRBJ2-2; 10 nucleotides align to TRBD2. V shed 6 bases and J 3 bases; nucleotides not matched to a gene: 4. The CDR3 has 15 amino acids. The germline CDR1 and CDR2 sequences are LGHNA and YSLEER. The CDR3 bases are TGCGCCAGCAGGGAGCGGGAGGGTGACACCGGGGAGCTGTTTTTT. It is translated as CASREREGDTGELFF.

The rearrangement joins TRBV9 to TRBJ2-7; TRBD1 agrees at 9 bases. Per germline, CDR1 SGDLS and CDR2 YYNGEE. Unmatched junction bases numbered 10, after V lost 3 bases and J lost 6 bases. This CDR3 has 15 amino acids. DNA of the CDR3: TGTGCCAGCAGCGGCCCCGGGACAGGGAGGGGCGAGCAGTACTTC. Translating it yields CASSGPGTGRGEQYF.

This clonotype was picked up a small number of times. The chain uses TRBV12-3 or TRBV12-4 and TRBJ2-1; 9 nucleotides agree with TRBD2. The length of the CDR3 is 14 residues. V lost 8 bases, J lost 7 bases, and 9 bases stayed unmatched. CDR3 loop: CASLLAGSRNEQFF. The CDR3 DNA follows: TGTGCCAGCTTACTAGCGGGTTCTCGGAATGAGCAGTTCTTC.

This clonotype showed up just a few times. Here the CDR3 reads CASSRDSLQYF. CDR3 sequence (DNA): TGTGCCAGCAGTCGAGACTCGCTGCAGTACTTC. The rearrangement uses TRBV4-2 and TRBJ2-7; no firm D call. CDR1 and CDR2 (germline): LGHNA, YNFKEQ. The length of the CDR3 is 11 residues. Between the trimmed V and J ends, which lost 6 bases and 9 bases, there was a span of 12 bases.

The V and J genes are TRBV25-1 and TRBJ2-4; perhaps TRBD2 as D (6 bases). This CDR3 spans 16 amino acids. Germline V gene data show CDR1 as MGHDK and CDR2 as SYGVNS. Trimming left V 4 bases short and J 1 base short, with 14 bases between. This CDR3 reads CASSAVGGYAKNIQYF. CDR3 nucleotide sequence: TGTGCCAGCAGTGCTGTGGGGGGTTACGCCAAAAACATTCAGTACTTC.

The table lists this clonotype with a few counts. J is TRBJ2-7 and V is TRBV20-1; D gene ambiguous. The CDR3 consists of 14 residues. V was cut by 0 bases and J by 2 bases, with 11 bases left in between. CDR1 is DFQATT, CDR2 SNEGSKA, per germline (reference sequence). The CDR3 DNA reads TGCAGTGCTAGAGATCAAGACAACGCCTACGAGCAGTACTTC. This codes for CSARDQDNAYEQYF.

This clonotype occurred a few times. V usage is TRBV28 and J usage is TRBJ2-6; TRBD1 agrees at 8 bases. The CDR3 consists of 20 residues. The junction had 14 bases not matched to a gene; V was cut back by 3 bases and J by 1 base. Germline V gene lookup returns CDR1 MDHEN and CDR2 SYDVKM. The CDR3 sequence: CASSLALGRGLLSGANVLTF. As DNA, the CDR3 is TGTGCCAGCAGTTTGGCGCTAGGCAGGGGGCTTCTGTCTGGGGCCAACGTCCTGACTTTC.

The chain uses TRBV5-5 and TRBJ2-7; 9 bases map to TRBD1. With V trimmed by 3 bases and J by 4 bases, 11 bases remained unmatched. Germline lookup yields CDR1 SGHKS and CDR2 YYEKEE (reference sequence). This CDR3 has 16 amino acids. The CDR3 sequence is CASSSTTGTGKYEQYF. The CDR3 region has the DNA TGTGCCAGCAGCTCCACTACCGGGACAGGGAAGTACGAGCAGTACTTC.

The chain employs TRBV18 and TRBJ1-1; TRBD1 agrees at 9 bases. J was trimmed by 0 bases and V by 3 bases; bases with no gene match: 5. Germline CDR1 reads KGHSH; CDR2 reads LQKENI. This CDR3 contains 16 residues. The CDR3 reads CASSPWDRALNTEAFF. The CDR3 nucleotides read TGTGCCAGCTCACCTTGGGACAGGGCGTTGAACACTGAAGCTTTCTTT.

This clonotype has more than one count but fewer than ten. This rearrangement joins TRBV29-1 to TRBJ1-2; D is undetermined. Germline loops: CDR1 SQVTM, CDR2 ANQGSEA. The CDR3 contains 11 residues. V was cut by 8 bases and J by 5 bases, with 12 bases left in between. CDR3: CSLGPAYGYTF. The CDR3 nucleotides read TGCAGCCTTGGCCCCGCTTATGGCTACACCTTC.

This clonotype was seen many times. This chain connects TRBV27 to TRBJ2-3; TRBD2 agrees at 13 bases. The germline V gene has CDR1 MNHEY and CDR2 SMNVEV (reference sequence). After removal of 3 bases from V and 11 bases from J, the junction contained 8 bases not matched to a gene. The CDR3 runs to 15 residues. The CDR3 protein is CASSLVPGTSGMQYF. CDR3 sequence (DNA): TGTGCCAGCAGTTTGGTGCCGGGGACTAGCGGGATGCAGTATTTT.

The chain carries TRBV4-2 and TRBJ2-7; no reliable D call. This CDR3 comprises 16 residues. With 0 bases removed from V and 6 bases from J, the gap between germline ends came to 18 bases. Germline V gene sequence: CDR1 LGHNA, CDR2 YNFKEQ. The CDR3 region has the DNA TGTGCCAGCAGCCAAGATCAGGCTAGTCTTCCCTCCGAGCAGTACTTC. This codes for CASSQDQASLPSEQYF.

This clonotype was found a few times. The chain joins TRBV20-1 to TRBJ2-3; D uncertain. The CDR3 runs to 13 residues. Germline values: CDR1 DFQATT, CDR2 SNEGSKA (reference sequence). The germline V and J ends were trimmed by 1 base and 4 bases, with 9 bases remaining between them. CDR3 amino acids: CSARVPGADTQYF. The CDR3 region has the DNA TGCAGTGCTAGAGTCCCGGGCGCAGATACGCAGTATTTT.

This clonotype was seen more than once but under ten times. This chain links TRBV9 with TRBJ2-4; 8 bases match TRBD2. V trimming: 1 base; J trimming: 12 bases; junction bases outside the gene matches: 12. Per the germline V gene, CDR1 is SGDLS and CDR2 is YYNGEE. There are 15 residues in the CDR3. Here the CDR3 DNA reads TGTGCCAGCAGCGTAAGCGGGGGAGATCCTAACGGTCAGTACTTC. This codes for CASSVSGGDPNGQYF.

This clonotype was observed a few times. The chain's CDR3 is CASSAGQGVAYEQYF. In DNA form, the CDR3 reads TGCGCCAGCAGCGCCGGACAGGGTGTCGCCTACGAGCAGTACTTC. The chain has TRBV5-1 and TRBJ2-7; 8 bases line up with TRBD1. Germline loops: CDR1 SGHRS, CDR2 YFSETQ. The CDR3 is made up of 15 amino acids. The J segment lost 2 bases and the V segment lost 4 bases, leaving 8 bases of the junction unmatched.

This clonotype was seen more than once but under ten times. This rearrangement joins TRBV7-8 to TRBJ2-1; the D gene could be TRBD1 or TRBD2 (5 bases each). Per the germline V gene, CDR1 is SGHVS and CDR2 is FQNEAQ. The V gene lost 4 bases and the J gene lost 2 bases, with 12 bases spanning the gap. This CDR3 contains 15 residues. CDR3: CASSSGDAAYNEQFF. Written as DNA, the CDR3 is TGTGCCAGCAGCTCCGGGGACGCCGCCTACAATGAGCAGTTCTTC. The full variable domain, completed using reference TRBV7-8 and TRBJ2-1, is GAGVSQSPRYKVAKRGQDVALRCDPISGHVSLFWYQQALGQGPEFLTYFQNEAQLDKSGLPSDRFFAERPEGSVSTLKIQRTQQEDSAVYLCASSSGDAAYNEQFFGPGTRLTVL.

This clonotype turned up a few times. The chain uses TRBV28 and TRBJ2-4; the D is unclear. Germline assignment: CDR1 MDHEN and CDR2 SYDVKM. Trimming stripped 5 bases from V and 1 base from J, with 0 bases between. The CDR3 covers 11 residues. The CDR3 DNA follows: TGTGCCAGCAGTGCCAAAAACATTCAGTACTTC. This translates into CASSAKNIQYF.

The chain joins TRBV28 to TRBJ2-1; 7 bases align to TRBD2. Per germline, CDR1 MDHEN and CDR2 SYDVKM. This CDR3 region has 16 residues. Trimming at V came to 6 bases and at J to 5 bases, leaving 13 bases not matched to a gene. CDR3 loop: CASSWGGDLPHNEQFF. The DNA for the CDR3 is TGTGCCAGCAGCTGGGGAGGGGACTTGCCCCACAATGAGCAGTTCTTC. Looking up the rest from reference TRBV28 and TRBJ2-1 gives the full variable domain: DVKVTQSSRYLVKRTGEKVFLECVQDMDHENMFWYRQDPGLGLRLIYFSYDVKMKEKGDIPEGYSVSREKKERFSLILESASTNQTSMYLCASSWGGDLPHNEQFFGPGTRLTVL.

This clonotype has ten or more counts. J is TRBJ2-7 and V is TRBV28, with D perhaps matching TRBD2 (5 bases). Looked up from germline, CDR1 is MDHEN and CDR2 is SYDVKM. This CDR3 has 15 residues. Trimming left V 4 bases short and J 2 bases short, with 15 bases between. DNA for the CDR3: TGTGCCAGCAGTTCGTGGCGAGGGAACCCCTACGAGCAGTACTTC. Translating gives CASSSWRGNPYEQYF.

This clonotype was seen a few times. This rearrangement joins TRBV6-5 to TRBJ1-1; D uncertain. The length of the CDR3 is 13 residues. V dropped 6 bases and J dropped 6 bases, with 14 bases sitting between them. In germline, CDR1 is MNHEY, CDR2 SVGAGI. The CDR3 region has the DNA TGTGCCAGCAGCTTAGCCGCAATTTCTGAAGCTTTCTTT. This codes for CASSLAAISEAFF.

This clonotype was seen more than once but under ten times. The rearrangement joins TRBV7-2 to TRBJ2-3, with 7 bases fitting TRBD2. This CDR3 is 16 amino acids long. Looked up from germline, CDR1 is SGHTA and CDR2 is FQGNSA. The V segment lost 5 bases and the J segment 5 bases; nucleotides outside the gene matches: 13. The CDR3 region is CASSRGRLAGLDTQYF. Here the CDR3 DNA reads TGTGCCAGCAGCCGTGGAAGACTAGCTGGTCTAGATACGCAGTATTTT.

The V call is TRBV18, the J call TRBJ2-2; D possibly matches TRBD1 or TRBD2 (5 bases each). The CDR3 totals 16 residues. Germline loops: CDR1 KGHSH, CDR2 LQKENI. V gave up 0 bases and J gave up 3 bases, with 11 bases separating them. Here the CDR3 reads CASSPPGRGDTGELFF. The CDR3 DNA reads as TGTGCCAGCTCACCACCCGGCCGGGGCGACACCGGGGAGCTGTTTTTT.

The table lists this clonotype with a few counts. V gene TRBV11-2 combines with J gene TRBJ2-7; D is possibly TRBD1 or TRBD2 (5 bases each). The CDR3 runs 16 residues. V was cut by 1 base and J by 0 bases, with 13 bases left in between. The V gene's germline CDR1 is SGHAT and CDR2 FQNNGV. The CDR3 DNA follows: TGTGCCAGCAGCTTAGGGCGAGGGGCGGTCTCCTACGAGCAGTACTTC. This sequence encodes CASSLGRGAVSYEQYF.

V usage is TRBV29-1 and J usage is TRBJ1-2; tentatively, D is TRBD1 (6 bases). Germline V gene data show CDR1 as SQVTM and CDR2 as ANQGSEA. V was clipped by 1 base and J by 4 bases, with 34 bases between them. This CDR3 has 21 amino acids. As DNA, the CDR3 is TGCAGCGTTGAAGGGTATGTCACTACCCCCGGACAGCTATCATGGGGCTATGGCTACACCTTC. It specifies CSVEGYVTTPGQLSWGYGYTF.

The rearrangement uses TRBV20-1 and TRBJ2-7; D is uncertain. Germline-derived CDR1 and CDR2 are DFQATT and SNEGSKA (reference sequence). The CDR3 consists of 14 residues. Trimming took 0 bases from V and 7 from J, leaving 16 bases between them. This CDR3 reads CSARDSEAWLEQYF. The CDR3 DNA reads as TGCAGTGCTAGAGATTCTGAGGCCTGGTTGGAGCAGTACTTC.

The chain joins TRBV28 to TRBJ2-6; TRBD1 aligns across 7 bases. The CDR3 length is 17 residues. Per germline, CDR1 MDHEN and CDR2 SYDVKM. Trimming removed 10 bases from V and 2 bases from J; junction bases left unmatched: 14. The chain's CDR3 is CAIGPARQGAGANVLTF. In DNA form, the CDR3 reads TGTGCCATCGGCCCCGCGCGACAGGGAGCTGGGGCCAACGTCCTGACTTTC. Filled out from reference TRBV28 and TRBJ2-6, the complete variable domain reads DVKVTQSSRYLVKRTGEKVFLECVQDMDHENMFWYRQDPGLGLRLIYFSYDVKMKEKGDIPEGYSVSREKKERFSLILESASTNQTSMYLCAIGPARQGAGANVLTFGAGSRLTVL.

The chain uses TRBV19 and TRBJ2-7; D gene ambiguous. The CDR3 loop spans 11 amino acids. Germline CDR1 and CDR2: LNHDA and SQIVND (reference sequence). V shed 5 bases and J shed 4 bases, with 6 bases lying between them. The CDR3 DNA follows: TGTGCCAGTAGTTACCGGTACGAGCAGTACTTC. Its protein product is CASSYRYEQYF.

Only a few counts were recorded for this clonotype. The V call is TRBV14, the J call TRBJ2-1; 11 nucleotides match TRBD2. V lost 6 bases to trimming and J lost 0 bases; unmatched junction nucleotides: 10. The CDR3 length is 18 residues. CDR1 and CDR2 (germline): SGHDN, FVKESK. The CDR3 loop reads CASRPGTSGFSSYNEQFF. CDR3 DNA: TGTGCCAGCAGACCCGGGACTAGCGGCTTTAGCTCCTACAATGAGCAGTTCTTC.